The rows below give T cell receptor beta chains drawn from one sample of a study of long-term antiretroviral therapy in people with HIV. This table comes from immunoSEQ multiplex PCR, and its TCRdb copy is limited to in-frame clones, with some not included. The sample lists tens of thousands of clones, roughly 84% occurring once. Sequencing used unsorted PBMCs, obtained 0.4 years after starting antiretroviral therapy. All receptors derive from a man between 18 and 29 years old with HIV. CDR3s include the opening cysteine and the closing phenylalanine or tryptophan. D genes are given only for firm matches. Some rows mark clone size as missing; the rest say once, few, many or name a class of expanded clone.

TRBJ2-7 . . TRBV28 TGTGCCAGCAGTTTCCCAGGTGGGGGATACGAGCAGTACTTC CASSFPGGGYEQYF
TRBJ2-7 . . TRBV29-1 TGCAGCGTTGAGGGACCCAATGGCGAGCAGTACTTC CSVEGPNGEQYF
TRBJ2-7 few . TRBV5-4 TGTGCCACGGGTGGGATCCACGAGCAGTACTTC CATGGIHEQYF
TRBJ2-2 . . TRBV27 TGTGCCAGCAGTTTTCTCACAGGGGAGGGAATGGCCGGGGAGCTGTTTTTT CASSFLTGEGMAGELFF
TRBJ2-1 . TRBD1 TRBV19 TGTGCCAGTAAGGACAGGGGGTCGAACAATGAGCAGTTCTTC CASKDRGSNNEQFF
TRBJ2-2 . . TRBV28 TGTGCCAGCAGTTTATCGGGGCCAGGGTCCGGGGAGCTGTTTTTT CASSLSGPGSGELFF
TRBJ2-3 . . TRBV9 TGTGCCAGCAGCGGGTACGCGGGCGATACGCAGTATTTT CASSGYAGDTQYF
TRBJ2-7 once TRBD2 TRBV23-1 TGCGCCAGCAGTCATTCACGGACTAGCGGGCACTCCTACGAGCAGTACTTC CASSHSRTSGHSYEQYF
TRBJ2-7 . TRBD1 TRBV6-1 TGTGCCAGCGGTGGGGACAGGGAGTTCTACGAGCAGTACTTC CASGGDREFYEQYF
TRBJ1-1 . . TRBV25-1 TGTGCCAGCAGTGAATTCATGGGGATGAACACTGAAGCTTTCTTT CASSEFMGMNTEAFF
TRBJ2-7 . . TRBV6-1 TGTGCCAGCAGTGAAAGAACTGCCTACGAGCAGTACTTC CASSERTAYEQYF
TRBJ1-3 . . TRBV10-3 TGTGCCATACAGGCGCCTCTGGAAAACACCATATATTTT CAIQAPLENTIYF
TRBJ2-3 . . TRBV5-1 TGCGCCAGCATATACCTGGACTTCACAGATACGCAGTATTTT CASIYLDFTDTQYF
TRBJ1-1 . . TRBV19 TGTGCCAGTAGTATAGGAGTCATGAACACTGAAGCTTTCTTT CASSIGVMNTEAFF
TRBJ1-1 . . TRBV6-6 TGTGCCAGCACCCGGACGGTGGAGAACACTGAAGCTTTCTTT CASTRTVENTEAFF
TRBJ2-2 . . TRBV5-5 TGTGCCAGCAGCGTAGACACCCACAGGGAGCTGTTTTTT CASSVDTHRELFF
TRBJ2-7 . TRBD1 TRBV19 TGTGCCAGCCTAGGCCCGACAGGGAAAGAGCAGTACTTC CASLGPTGKEQYF
TRBJ2-1 . . TRBV4-2 TGTGCCAGCAGCCAAGATCTAGGGGACGAGCAGTTCTTC CASSQDLGDEQFF
TRBJ2-3 once TRBD2 TRBV27 TGTGCCAGCAGCGAGGGACTAGCGGGGACAGATACGCAGTATTTT CASSEGLAGTDTQYF
TRBJ1-1 . . TRBV6-5 TGTGCCAGCAGTCGGGTCGAGAACACTGAAGCTTTCTTT CASSRVENTEAFF
TRBJ1-1 . . TRBV2 TGTGCCAGCAGTGAATTCAGGGGTCCAAACTGTGAAGCTTTCTTT CASSEFRGPNCEAFF
TRBJ2-5 . . TRBV18 TGTGCCAGCTCACCACAGGACCGCCAAGAGACCCAGTACTTC CASSPQDRQETQYF
TRBJ1-1 . . TRBV6-5 TGTGCCAGCAGTTACGGCAGGGGAAACACTGAAGCTTTCTTT CASSYGRGNTEAFF
TRBJ2-1 once . TRBV27 TGTGCCAGCAGTGGATTAGGGAGCCGTAGTACCAATGAGCAGTTCTTC CASSGLGSRSTNEQFF
TRBJ1-2 . . TRBV9 TGTGCCAGCAGCGTAGGGGCTGGGACAAGAGGCTACACCTTC CASSVGAGTRGYTF
TRBJ1-1 . . TRBV2 TGTGCCAGCAGTGATGGCGAGGGGCTGAACACTGAAGCTTTCTTT CASSDGEGLNTEAFF
TRBJ2-3 few TRBD2 TRBV5-3 TGTGCCAGAAGCCTCTCCATAGCGGGAGCCCTCACAGATACGCAGTATTTT CARSLSIAGALTDTQYF
TRBJ1-1 . . TRBV9 TGTGCCAGCAGCCGCCTGCGAGAGAACACTGAAGCTTTCTTT CASSRLRENTEAFF
TRBJ2-7 . . TRBV6-5 TGTGCCAGCAGTTACTCGAAAGGGGATTCGGACTACGAGCAGTACTTC CASSYSKGDSDYEQYF
TRBJ2-1 . TRBD2 TRBV13 TGTGCCAGCAGCCCAAGGACTAGCGGGATACAATCCTACAATGAGCAGTTCTTC CASSPRTSGIQSYNEQFF
TRBJ2-1 . TRBD1 TRBV4-3 TGCGCCAGCAGCCAGGACAGGGGAGTCTCTCTTAATGAGCAGTTCTTC CASSQDRGVSLNEQFF
TRBJ1-1 . . TRBV6-5 TGTGCCAGCTATCTGGAGGGCTTTGATTTTGAAGCTTTCTTT CASYLEGFDFEAFF
TRBJ2-5 . . TRBV6-1 TGTGCCAGCAACGCCCAGTACCAAGAGACCCAGTACTTC CASNAQYQETQYF
TRBJ1-1 . . TRBV27 TGTGCCAGCAGTCCCATTGGGACCAGGAACACTGAAGCTTTCTTT CASSPIGTRNTEAFF
TRBJ1-1 once . TRBV19 TGTGCCAGTAGCCGCTTGGGGGTGAACACTGAAGCTTTCTTT CASSRLGVNTEAFF